The 22 T cell receptor beta chains in this list originate from one sample, sequenced in a study of blood T cell repertoires in COVID-19. Generated by immunoSEQ multiplex PCR, the TCRdb table keeps only in-frame clones and is missing some. The sample shows 250,000 to 300,000 clones, 81% of them seen only once. Sequencing used peripheral blood. The receptor source for this set is a woman aged 55-70 years with active or convalescent COVID-19.

This chain joins TRBV27 and TRBJ1-1, with TRBD1 matching over 9 bases. V dropped 5 bases and J dropped 4; count of bases not matched to a gene: 8. Looked up from germline, CDR1 is MNHEY and CDR2 is SMNVEV (reference sequence). This CDR3 is built from 15 residues. CDR3 DNA: TGTGCCAGCAGTCCAGGGACAGGGTTGGCCACTGAAGCTTTCTTT. Translation gives CASSPGTGLATEAFF.

This chain connects TRBV6-6 to TRBJ1-3, with TRBD1 matching over 10 bases. V dropped 11 bases and J dropped 2; count of bases not matched to a gene: 9. The CDR3 loop spans 15 amino acids. Per germline, CDR1 MNHNY and CDR2 SVGAGI (reference sequence). CDR3 nucleotide sequence: TGTGCCGCTGGGGACGGGACAGGGGCTGGAAACACCATATATTTT. Its translation: CAAGDGTGAGNTIYF.

The chain uses TRBV6-5 and TRBJ1-1; weak D call: TRBD1 (6 bases). The CDR3 consists of 12 residues. V lost 8 bases and J lost 5, with 12 bases in between. Germline CDR1 reads MNHEY; CDR2 reads SVGAGI. The CDR3 DNA sequence: TGTGCCAGCGCGTGGGGGCGGACTGAAGCTTTCTTT. This codes for CASAWGRTEAFF.

This chain connects TRBV5-1 to TRBJ2-1; D is possibly TRBD2 (5 bases). CDR3 length: 12 residues. The V gene's germline CDR1 is SGHRS and CDR2 YFSETQ. Trimming cost V 2 bases and J 9 bases, with 9 bases left between them. The CDR3 sequence is CASSFSGFEQFF. As DNA, the CDR3 is TGCGCCAGCAGCTTTTCGGGGTTTGAGCAGTTCTTC.

The V gene is TRBV7-9, the J gene TRBJ1-2; 10 bases align to TRBD1. V lost 10 bases to trimming and J lost 5 bases; unmatched junction nucleotides: 7. CDR3 size: 13 residues. Germline CDR1 is SEHNR and CDR2 is FQNEAQ (reference sequence). Here the CDR3 DNA reads TGTGCCACCCCGGACAGGGGGTCGTATGGCTACACCTTC. It is translated as CATPDRGSYGYTF.

This rearrangement joins TRBV5-1 to TRBJ2-6, with 9 bases identical to TRBD1. Germline V lookup: CDR1 SGHRS, CDR2 YFSETQ. CDR3 size: 18 residues. The V gene end was trimmed by 5 bases and the J gene end by 0 bases; junction bases not matched to a gene: 9. The CDR3: CASRHQGTGSSGANVLTF. The CDR3 DNA follows: TGCGCCAGCAGACATCAAGGGACAGGGAGCTCTGGGGCCAACGTCCTGACTTTC.

The CDR3 reads CASSVDRADEQYF. The CDR3 DNA reads as TGTGCCAGCAGCGTCGACAGGGCAGACGAGCAGTACTTC. The rearrangement uses TRBV2 and TRBJ2-7; 7 nucleotides agree with TRBD1. The J segment lost 5 bases and the V segment lost 6 bases, leaving 7 bases of the junction unmatched. CDR1 and CDR2 (germline): SNHLY, FYNNEI. The CDR3 spans 13 residues.

This clone was observed many times. The rearrangement uses TRBV11-2 and TRBJ2-5; D possibly corresponds to TRBD2 (6 bases). The ends were cut back, 0 bases at V and 5 bases at J, with 10 bases in the middle. CDR1 and CDR2 from the germline V gene are SGHAT and FQNNGV. This CDR3 contains 14 residues. The CDR3 DNA reads as TGTGCCAGCAGCTTAGAGGGGGAGGACGAGACCCAGTACTTC. Its translation is CASSLEGEDETQYF.

The chain combines TRBV19 with TRBJ1-4; TRBD1 matches at 7 bases. J was trimmed by 4 bases and V by 11 bases; bases with no gene match: 13. Germline CDR1 and CDR2: LNHDA and SQIVND (reference sequence). There are 15 residues in the CDR3. CDR3 DNA sequence: TGTGCCTCGAGGGGGCACCGGGGCCGTAATGAAAAACTGTTTTTT. This codes for CASRGHRGRNEKLFF.

The CDR3 spells CASSWSRDRGGQPQHF. The CDR3 DNA follows: TGTGCCAGCAGTTGGTCCCGGGACAGGGGTGGTCAGCCCCAGCATTTT. The chain joins TRBV6-2 or TRBV6-3 to TRBJ1-5; 10 bases line up with TRBD1. The CDR3 sequence is 16 residues long. J gave up 6 bases and V 4 bases, and 9 bases lay outside the gene matches. Germline assignment: CDR1 MNHEY and CDR2 SVGEGT.

The chain has TRBV6-5 and TRBJ2-7; weak D call: TRBD1 (6 bases). This CDR3 has 15 amino acids. The germline V gene has CDR1 MNHEY and CDR2 SVGAGI. The V gene lost 3 bases and the J gene lost 5 bases, with 17 bases spanning the gap. The CDR3 DNA reads TGTGCCAGCAGTTATTACAGGGCGTCTCCTGACGAGCAGTACTTC. It specifies CASSYYRASPDEQYF.

The V and J genes are TRBV7-2 and TRBJ2-1, with unresolved D. This CDR3 has 12 residues. V lost 6 bases and J 6 bases, leaving 9 bases between the germline ends. CDR1 SGHTA and CDR2 FQGNSA come from the germline V gene. The CDR3 loop is CASSSLGNEQFF. DNA of the CDR3: TGTGCCAGCAGTTCCCTAGGCAATGAGCAGTTCTTC.

The rearrangement joins TRBV30 to TRBJ1-5; TRBD1 matches at 8 bases. The CDR3 consists of 13 residues. Germline trimming cut 0 bases from V and 13 bases from J; bases unmatched to any gene: 8. From germline, CDR1 is GTSNPN and CDR2 SVGIG (reference sequence). The CDR3: CAWSVFDGTGQHF. The CDR3 DNA sequence: TGTGCCTGGAGTGTATTTGATGGGACAGGACAGCATTTT.

The rearrangement uses TRBV15 and TRBJ1-4; maybe TRBD1 (6 bases). Germline CDR1 and CDR2: LNHNV and YYDKDF (reference sequence). The CDR3 spans 16 residues. V was cut by 0 bases and J by 7 bases, with 15 bases left in between. The CDR3 sequence is CATSRDRWGHFEKLFF. The CDR3 nucleotides read TGTGCCACCAGCAGAGATAGGTGGGGACATTTTGAAAAACTGTTTTTT.

The rearrangement links TRBV5-8 to TRBJ1-3; D not certain. This CDR3 region has 17 residues. Germline V gene lookup returns CDR1 SGHTS and CDR2 YDEGEE. V was cut by 4 bases and J by 0 bases, with 17 bases left in between. Written as DNA, the CDR3 is TGTGCCAGCAGCCTCCCCACCGGGTCGGCCTCTGGAAACACCATATATTTT. Translating it yields CASSLPTGSASGNTIYF.

Regarding this clone: The same CDR3 is also encoded by other DNA sequences in this sample. CDR3 sequence: CASSIPGGMNTEAFF. CDR3 nucleotide sequence: TGTGCCAGTAGTATACCAGGGGGCATGAACACTGAAGCTTTCTTT. This chain links TRBV19 with TRBJ1-1; 8 bases align to TRBD1. Germline-derived CDR1 and CDR2 are LNHDA and SQIVND (reference sequence). The CDR3 length is 15 residues. V trimming: 2 bases; J trimming: 0 bases; junction bases outside the gene matches: 2.

The rearrangement links TRBV5-1 to TRBJ2-3; D is perhaps TRBD1 (6 bases). From germline, CDR1 is SGHRS and CDR2 YFSETQ. Trimming removed 1 base at V and 6 bases at J, with 15 bases between. This CDR3 is 15 amino acids long. CDR3: CASSLTGLEWDTQYF. Here the CDR3 DNA reads TGCGCCAGCAGCTTGACAGGGTTGGAATGGGATACGCAGTATTTT.

This chain links TRBV19 with TRBJ1-3; the D is unclear. Germline V gene data show CDR1 as LNHDA and CDR2 as SQIVND (reference sequence). Trimming removed 3 bases at V and 4 bases at J, with 10 bases between. This CDR3 comprises 14 residues. CDR3 amino acids: CASSIPGSGNTIYF. The CDR3 region has the DNA TGTGCCAGTAGTATCCCGGGATCGGGAAACACCATATATTTT.

CDR3 protein: CASSPNTGNTIYF. The CDR3 bases are TGTGCCAGCAGTCCCAACACTGGAAACACCATATATTTT. This rearrangement joins TRBV25-1 to TRBJ1-3; D gene unclear. The germline V gene has CDR1 MGHDK and CDR2 SYGVNS. This CDR3 is built from 13 residues. Trimming cost V 5 bases and J 2 bases, with 7 bases left between them.

The chain is built from TRBV7-2 and TRBJ2-2; TRBD2 might be the D (6 bases). The CDR3 covers 15 residues. CDR1 SGHTA and CDR2 FQGNSA come from the germline V gene. The V end lost 2 bases, the J end lost 2 bases, and 9 bases lay between the germline ends. The CDR3 nucleotides are TGTGCCAGCAGCTTATGGCGGGGCAACACCGGGGAGCTGTTTTTT. Amino acids: CASSLWRGNTGELFF.

The V call is TRBV19, the J call TRBJ2-7, with 14 bases that match TRBD2. The CDR3 is 16 amino acids. V shed 2 bases and J 6 bases; nucleotides not matched to a gene: 6. Germline assignment: CDR1 LNHDA and CDR2 SQIVND (reference sequence). The CDR3 loop reads CASSITTSGGAGEQYF. CDR3 bases: TGTGCCAGTAGTATAACGACTAGCGGGGGGGCCGGCGAGCAGTACTTC.

The rearrangement links TRBV29-1 to TRBJ2-1; 7 bases agree with TRBD2. The CDR3 is 19 amino acids. The germline CDR1 and CDR2 sequences are SQVTM and ANQGSEA. J was trimmed by 2 bases and V by 6 bases; bases with no gene match: 22. The CDR3 sequence is CSVAGGTGPLGGTYNEQFF. The CDR3 DNA sequence: TGCAGCGTCGCCGGGGGAACAGGCCCCTTGGGGGGGACCTACAATGAGCAGTTCTTC.